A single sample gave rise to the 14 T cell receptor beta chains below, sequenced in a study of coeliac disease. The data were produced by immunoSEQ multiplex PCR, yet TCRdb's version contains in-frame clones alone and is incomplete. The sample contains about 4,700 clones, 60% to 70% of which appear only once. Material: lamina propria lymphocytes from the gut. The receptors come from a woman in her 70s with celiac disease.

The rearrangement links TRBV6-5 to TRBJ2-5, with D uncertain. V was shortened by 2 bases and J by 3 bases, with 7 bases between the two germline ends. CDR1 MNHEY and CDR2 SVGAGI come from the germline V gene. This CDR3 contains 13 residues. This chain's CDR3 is CASSYGHKETQYF. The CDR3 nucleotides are TGTGCCAGCAGTTACGGGCATAAAGAGACCCAGTACTTC.

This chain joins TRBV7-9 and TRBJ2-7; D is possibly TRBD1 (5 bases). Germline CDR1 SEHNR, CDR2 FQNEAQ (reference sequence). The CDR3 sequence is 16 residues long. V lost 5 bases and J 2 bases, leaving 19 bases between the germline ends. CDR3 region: CASSLPTDTSTYEQYF. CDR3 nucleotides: TGTGCCAGCAGCCTACCGACGGACACCTCAACCTACGAGCAGTACTTC.

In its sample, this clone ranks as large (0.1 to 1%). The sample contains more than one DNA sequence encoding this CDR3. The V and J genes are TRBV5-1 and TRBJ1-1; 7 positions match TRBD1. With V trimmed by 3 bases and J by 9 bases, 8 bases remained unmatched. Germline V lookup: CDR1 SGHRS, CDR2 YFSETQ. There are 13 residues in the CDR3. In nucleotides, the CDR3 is TGCGCCAGCAGCTGGGGGACAGTCCCTAAAGCTTTCTTT. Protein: CASSWGTVPKAFF.

This CDR3 is CASSAGTGLGYTF. The CDR3 DNA sequence: TGCGCCAGCAGTGCAGGGACAGGGCTAGGCTACACCTTC. The V gene is TRBV5-1, the J gene TRBJ1-2; 9 bases are a match to TRBD1. The CDR3 runs to 13 residues. Germline CDR1 and CDR2: SGHRS and YFSETQ. The V gene end was trimmed by 5 bases and the J gene end by 8 bases; junction bases not matched to a gene: 7.

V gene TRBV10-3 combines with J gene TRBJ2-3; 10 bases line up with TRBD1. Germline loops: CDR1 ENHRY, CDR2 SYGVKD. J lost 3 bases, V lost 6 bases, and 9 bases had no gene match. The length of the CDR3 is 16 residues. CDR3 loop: CAIREVDRGLTDTQYF. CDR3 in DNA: TGTGCCATCAGGGAGGTAGACAGGGGGCTGACAGATACGCAGTATTTT.

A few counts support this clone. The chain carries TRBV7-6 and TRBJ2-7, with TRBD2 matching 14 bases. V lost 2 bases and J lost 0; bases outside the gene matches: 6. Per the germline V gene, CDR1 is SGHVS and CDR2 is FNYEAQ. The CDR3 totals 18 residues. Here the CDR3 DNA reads TGTGCCAGCAGCTTAAGGACTAGCGGGGGGATTAGCTCCTACGAGCAGTACTTC. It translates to CASSLRTSGGISSYEQYF.

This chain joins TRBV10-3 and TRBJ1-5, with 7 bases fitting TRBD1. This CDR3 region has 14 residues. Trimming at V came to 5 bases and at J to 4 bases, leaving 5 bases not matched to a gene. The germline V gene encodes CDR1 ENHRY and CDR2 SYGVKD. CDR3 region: CAISQGVGNQPQHF. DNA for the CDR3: TGTGCCATCAGTCAGGGGGTTGGGAATCAGCCCCAGCATTTT.

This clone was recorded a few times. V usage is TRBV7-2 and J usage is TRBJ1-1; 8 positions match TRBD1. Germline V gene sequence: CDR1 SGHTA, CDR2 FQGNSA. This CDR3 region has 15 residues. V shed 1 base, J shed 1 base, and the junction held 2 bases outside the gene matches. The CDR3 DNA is TGTGCCAGCAGCTTAGTGGACAGGGCGAACACTGAAGCTTTCTTT. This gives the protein CASSLVDRANTEAFF.

DNA of the CDR3: TGTGCCAGCAGCGTAGATGGGAGATTTGAAGCTTTCTTT. This sequence encodes CASSVDGRFEAFF. The chain recombines TRBV9 with TRBJ1-1; D is unclear. V was cut by 0 bases and J by 7 bases, with 10 bases left in between. Germline V gene sequence: CDR1 SGDLS, CDR2 YYNGEE. There are 13 residues in the CDR3.

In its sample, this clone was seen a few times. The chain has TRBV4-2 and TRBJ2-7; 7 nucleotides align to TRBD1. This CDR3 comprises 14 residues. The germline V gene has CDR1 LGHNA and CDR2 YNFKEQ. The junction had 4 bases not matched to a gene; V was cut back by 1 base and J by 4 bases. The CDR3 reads CASSQATGVYEQYF. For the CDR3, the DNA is TGTGCCAGCAGCCAAGCAACAGGGGTGTACGAGCAGTACTTC.

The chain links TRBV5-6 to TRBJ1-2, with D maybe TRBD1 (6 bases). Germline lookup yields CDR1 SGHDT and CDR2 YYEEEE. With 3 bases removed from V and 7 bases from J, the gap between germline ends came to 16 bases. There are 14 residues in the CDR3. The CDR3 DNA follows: TGTGCCAGCAGCTGGGGGGGCCAACTCTCTGGCTACACCTTC. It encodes CASSWGGQLSGYTF.

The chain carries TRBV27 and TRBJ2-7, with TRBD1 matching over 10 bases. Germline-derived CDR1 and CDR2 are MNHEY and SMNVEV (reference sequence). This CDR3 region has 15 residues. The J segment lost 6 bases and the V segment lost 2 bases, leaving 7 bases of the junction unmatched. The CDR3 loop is CASSLVGTGVTEQYF. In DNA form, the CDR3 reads TGTGCCAGCAGTTTAGTCGGGACAGGGGTCACCGAGCAGTACTTC.

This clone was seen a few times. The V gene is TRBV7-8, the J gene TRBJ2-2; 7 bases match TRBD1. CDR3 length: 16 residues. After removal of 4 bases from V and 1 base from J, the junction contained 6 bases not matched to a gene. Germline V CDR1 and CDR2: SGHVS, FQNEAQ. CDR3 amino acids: CASSYFRDRNTGELFF. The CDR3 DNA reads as TGTGCCAGCAGCTATTTCCGGGACAGGAACACCGGGGAGCTGTTTTTT.

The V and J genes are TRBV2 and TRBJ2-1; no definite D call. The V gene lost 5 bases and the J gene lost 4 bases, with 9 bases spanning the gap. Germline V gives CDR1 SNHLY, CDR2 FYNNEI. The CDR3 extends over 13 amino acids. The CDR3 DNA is TGTGCCAGCAGTACACAGCTATACAATGAGCAGTTCTTC. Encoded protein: CASSTQLYNEQFF.